This passage covers 9 T cell receptor beta chains from one sample sequenced in a study of blood T cell repertoires in COVID-19. Data came from immunoSEQ multiplex PCR; TCRdb stores just in-frame clones and leaves some out. Of 90,000 or so clones listed, about 87% are singletons. The source material was peripheral blood. The source is a man older than 75 with acute or convalescent COVID-19.

The V and J genes are TRBV28 and TRBJ2-3; tentatively, D is TRBD2 (5 bases). The CDR3 has 16 residues. Trimming removed 8 bases at V and 1 base at J, with 19 bases between. Germline values: CDR1 MDHEN, CDR2 SYDVKM. The CDR3 loop reads CASPPPLSDRTDTQYF. CDR3 in DNA: TGTGCCAGCCCTCCCCCCCTTAGCGACCGCACAGATACGCAGTATTTT.

V is TRBV10-3 and J is TRBJ2-7; possible D gene TRBD1, 6 bases. Trimming shortened V by 10 bases and J by 4 bases, and 20 bases separated the two germline ends. This CDR3 has 14 amino acids. Germline V CDR1 and CDR2: ENHRY, SYGVKD. The CDR3 DNA follows: TGTGCCACAGGGGTCGGGACCCTATCTTACGAGCAGTACTTC. It encodes CATGVGTLSYEQYF.

J is TRBJ2-5 and V is TRBV7-9; 8 bases are a match to TRBD2. Germline trimming cut 5 bases from V and 4 bases from J; bases unmatched to any gene: 9. CDR1 and CDR2 from the germline V gene are SEHNR and FQNEAQ (reference sequence). The CDR3 loop spans 15 amino acids. CDR3 amino acids: CASSDPGLDPETQYF. CDR3 nucleotide sequence: TGTGCCAGCAGCGATCCGGGACTAGACCCAGAGACCCAGTACTTC.

The genes are TRBV11-3 and TRBJ1-2; 7 bases agree with TRBD1. CDR3 length: 15 residues. The junction had 3 bases not matched to a gene; V was cut back by 2 bases and J by 0 bases. The germline gives CDR1 SGHNT, CDR2 YENEEA. The CDR3 spells CASSLRDRSNYGYTF. CDR3 DNA sequence: TGTGCCAGCAGCTTAAGGGACAGATCTAACTATGGCTACACCTTC.

The chain combines TRBV19 with TRBJ1-2; 12 positions agree with TRBD1. This CDR3 has 17 residues. J gave up 4 bases and V 6 bases, and 12 bases lay outside the gene matches. The germline V gene has CDR1 LNHDA and CDR2 SQIVND (reference sequence). This chain's CDR3 is CASRPGQGANPSYGYTF. CDR3 coding DNA: TGTGCCAGTAGACCGGGACAGGGGGCTAATCCCTCCTATGGCTACACCTTC.

This chain joins TRBV3-1 (or the pseudogene TRBV3-2) and TRBJ2-1; a weak D match, TRBD2 (6 bases). CDR3 length: 17 residues. Germline V gene data show CDR1 as LGHDT and CDR2 as YNNKEL (reference sequence). V dropped 4 bases and J dropped 1 base, with 17 bases sitting between them. The CDR3, as DNA: TGTGCCAGCAGCCCACGCCCCGGGAGAACGTCCTACAATGAGCAGTTCTTC. Amino acid sequence: CASSPRPGRTSYNEQFF.

The chain couples TRBV28 to TRBJ2-3; possible D gene TRBD1, 6 bases. CDR1 and CDR2 from the germline V gene are MDHEN and SYDVKM. The CDR3 runs to 15 residues. V dropped 7 bases and J dropped 6 bases, with 20 bases sitting between them. The CDR3 spells CASTMETGPRDTQYF. As DNA, the CDR3 is TGTGCCAGCACCATGGAAACAGGGCCGAGGGATACGCAGTATTTT.

This sequence joins TRBV5-1 and TRBJ2-7; 7 bases align to TRBD1. The germline CDR1 and CDR2 sequences are SGHRS and YFSETQ. This CDR3 has 15 residues. V was pared by 4 bases and J by 0 bases, with 7 bases of the junction left unmatched. As DNA, the CDR3 is TGCGCCAGCAGCCCCAGACAGGGTAACTCCTACGAGCAGTACTTC. Translating gives CASSPRQGNSYEQYF.

The J gene is TRBJ1-6, the V gene TRBV9, with a possible D match to TRBD1 (6 bases). The CDR3 length is 14 residues. Per the germline V gene, CDR1 is SGDLS and CDR2 is YYNGEE. Trimming removed 0 bases from V and 8 bases from J, with 9 bases in between. The CDR3 sequence: CASSVEDSDSPLHF. The DNA of the CDR3 is TGTGCCAGCAGCGTAGAGGACAGCGATTCACCCCTCCACTTT.